This T cell receptor beta chain was identified in a study of blood T cell repertoires in COVID-19. Study information: Acute-phase and convalescent COVID-19 samples originated in the United States, Italy and Spain.

Here immunoSEQ multiplex PCR was the method, and the copy in TCRdb shows in-frame clones only, minus some. The data contain more than 400,000 clones, around 90% of them singletons. The V gene lost 0 bases and the J gene lost 4 bases, with 13 bases spanning the gap. Germline lookup yields CDR1 SGHRS and CDR2 YFSETQ. The CDR3 runs to 15 residues. The clonotype was recovered from a woman under 30 who had recovered from COVID-19. V gene TRBV5-1 combines with J gene TRBJ1-1, with D perhaps TRBD1 (5 bases). Sequencing was done on a sample of PBMCs or T cells enriched from blood (not recorded which). The CDR3 spells CASSLAGLGGTEAFF. The CDR3 DNA is TGCGCCAGCAGCTTGGCCGGTCTGGGGGGCACTGAAGCTTTCTTT.